One and the same sample provided the 9 T cell receptor beta chains below, sequenced in a study of blood T cell repertoires in COVID-19. Some clones are missing from TCRdb's copy, which holds only in-frame ones; the method was immunoSEQ multiplex PCR. Of approximately 110,000 clones in the sample, 70% to 90% were seen once. The sequenced sample was peripheral blood. The receptors stem from a woman in her sixties or seventies with acute or convalescent COVID-19.

J is TRBJ2-1 and V is TRBV9; 9 bases match TRBD2. From germline, CDR1 is SGDLS and CDR2 YYNGEE. The CDR3 consists of 16 residues. The junction had 10 bases not matched to a gene; V was cut back by 0 bases and J by 9 bases. The CDR3 DNA sequence: TGTGCCAGCAGCGTAGTGGGTAGCGGGAGTTCGGGTGAGCAGTTCTTC. Translated: CASSVVGSGSSGEQFF.

The gene calls are TRBV25-1 and TRBJ1-5; 8 bases fit TRBD1. The V segment lost 6 bases and the J segment 2 bases; nucleotides outside the gene matches: 3. The CDR3 sequence is 14 residues long. Germline CDR1 reads MGHDK; CDR2 reads SYGVNS. The CDR3, as DNA: TGTGCCAGCAGCACAGGGGGAGGCAATCAGCCCCAGCATTTT. This sequence encodes CASSTGGGNQPQHF.

About this clone itself: One end of the junction fails to match germline, which may point to a read error. The V and J genes are TRBV7-3 and TRBJ2-7; 8 positions agree with TRBD2. Germline V gene data show CDR1 as SGHTA and CDR2 as FQGTGA. This CDR3 has 14 amino acids. CDR3 coding DNA: TGTGCCAGCACCTTAACCAGCGGGAGAGACGAGCAGTACTTC. Translation gives CASTLTSGRDEQYF.

The chain couples TRBV7-2 to TRBJ2-3; D gene uncertain. Trimming shortened V by 3 bases and J by 8 bases, and 12 bases separated the two germline ends. Looked up from germline, CDR1 is SGHTA and CDR2 is FQGNSA. The CDR3 has 13 residues. Written as DNA, the CDR3 is TGTGCCAGCAGCTTTGATCAGTCCAGTACGCAGTATTTT. Amino acids: CASSFDQSSTQYF.

The rearrangement links TRBV7-9 to TRBJ2-1; TRBD2 aligns across 14 bases. Germline V gene sequence: CDR1 SEHNR, CDR2 FQNEAQ (reference sequence). Trimming at V came to 5 bases and at J to 2 bases, leaving 8 bases not matched to a gene. CDR3 size: 18 residues. The CDR3 here is CASSKGLAGGRTYNEQFF. The DNA of the CDR3 is TGTGCCAGCAGCAAAGGACTAGCGGGAGGAAGGACCTACAATGAGCAGTTCTTC.

This chain joins TRBV18 and TRBJ1-6; D perhaps matches TRBD1 (6 bases). V was cut by 5 bases and J by 9 bases, with 17 bases left in between. CDR3 length: 15 residues. In germline, CDR1 is KGHSH, CDR2 LQKENI. The CDR3 DNA reads TGTGCCAGCTCAACGGGACAAAGCTTGGGTTCACCCCTCCACTTT. Protein sequence: CASSTGQSLGSPLHF.

The chain combines TRBV28 with TRBJ2-1, with TRBD2 matching over 8 bases. Germline assignment: CDR1 MDHEN and CDR2 SYDVKM. The CDR3 totals 14 residues. Unmatched junction bases numbered 7, after V lost 8 bases and J lost 4 bases. DNA for the CDR3: TGTGCCAGCGGGCGAGCGGGGGCATACAATGAGCAGTTCTTC. Translated: CASGRAGAYNEQFF. The full variable domain, rest sourced from reference TRBV28 and TRBJ2-1, is DVKVTQSSRYLVKRTGEKVFLECVQDMDHENMFWYRQDPGLGLRLIYFSYDVKMKEKGDIPEGYSVSREKKERFSLILESASTNQTSMYLCASGRAGAYNEQFFGPGTRLTVL.

The chain combines TRBV3-1 (or the pseudogene TRBV3-2) with TRBJ2-5; D is perhaps TRBD2 (6 bases). Germline V lookup: CDR1 LGHDT, CDR2 YNNKEL (reference sequence). The germline V and J ends were trimmed by 4 bases and 2 bases, with 11 bases remaining between them. The CDR3 loop spans 14 amino acids. The CDR3 loop reads CASSRNSGQETQYF. The CDR3 DNA reads TGTGCCAGCAGCCGAAACAGCGGGCAAGAGACCCAGTACTTC.

This chain joins TRBV28 and TRBJ2-3; D is perhaps TRBD2 (6 bases). The CDR3 covers 13 residues. The germline V and J ends were trimmed by 3 bases and 6 bases, with 10 bases remaining between them. CDR1 MDHEN and CDR2 SYDVKM come from the germline V gene. The chain's CDR3 is CASSFAAGDTQYF. The CDR3 DNA follows: TGTGCCAGCAGTTTCGCGGCGGGGGATACGCAGTATTTT. Full variable domain (missing parts from reference TRBV28 and TRBJ2-3): DVKVTQSSRYLVKRTGEKVFLECVQDMDHENMFWYRQDPGLGLRLIYFSYDVKMKEKGDIPEGYSVSREKKERFSLILESASTNQTSMYLCASSFAAGDTQYFGPGTRLTVL.